This T cell receptor (beta chain) was profiled in a study of blood T cells in healthy people across ages. The study, taken as a whole, reports: TCR beta diversity, measured per million T cells, fell in a roughly linear way with age.

About this clonotype: Its antigen is not known.

PCR was performed a second time for roughly 7 to 11 cycles using a sample-barcoded 5' primer and a J-beta primer mix. Via MiXCR, TCRdb re-called the 5' RACE reads, giving one row per CDR3 protein. The table includes 1.5 million to 2 million distinct CDR3 sequences, 30% to 40% detected once. Individuals who donated were healthy Caucasians from Russia aged roughly 6 to 90. Each of the donors had 8 to 10 milliliters of peripheral blood drawn into EDTA-treated Vacutainer tubes. Per individual sample, total RNA of at least 6 micrograms was extracted. CDR3 size: 17 residues. Germline CDR1 LNHNV, CDR2 YYDKDF (reference sequence). The V gene lost 1 base and the J gene lost 3 bases, with 16 bases spanning the gap.

The clonotype comes from a human donor in good health. The chain has TRBV15 and TRBJ1-5, with D unclear. The sequenced sample was blood. The CDR3 DNA reads as TGTGCCACCAGCAGAGGTGCAGGACGCGGTTCCAATCAGCCCCAGCATTTT. Protein product: CATSRGAGRGSNQPQHF.